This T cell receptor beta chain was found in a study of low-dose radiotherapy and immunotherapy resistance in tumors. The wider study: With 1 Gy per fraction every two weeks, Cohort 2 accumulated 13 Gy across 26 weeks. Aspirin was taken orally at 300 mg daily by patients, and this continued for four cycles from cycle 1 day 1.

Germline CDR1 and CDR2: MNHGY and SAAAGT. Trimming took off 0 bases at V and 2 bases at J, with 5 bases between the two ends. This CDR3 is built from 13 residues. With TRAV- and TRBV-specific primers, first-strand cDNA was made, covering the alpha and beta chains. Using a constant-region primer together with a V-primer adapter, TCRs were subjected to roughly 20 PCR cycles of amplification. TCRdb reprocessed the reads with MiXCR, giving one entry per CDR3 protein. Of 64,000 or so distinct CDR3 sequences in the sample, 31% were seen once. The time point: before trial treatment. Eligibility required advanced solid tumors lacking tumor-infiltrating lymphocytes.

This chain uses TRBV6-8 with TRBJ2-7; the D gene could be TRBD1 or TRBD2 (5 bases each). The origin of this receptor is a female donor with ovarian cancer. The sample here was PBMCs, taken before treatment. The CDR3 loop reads CASSYSGPYEQYF. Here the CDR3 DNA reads TGTGCCAGCAGTTACTCGGGACCCTACGAGCAGTACTTC.